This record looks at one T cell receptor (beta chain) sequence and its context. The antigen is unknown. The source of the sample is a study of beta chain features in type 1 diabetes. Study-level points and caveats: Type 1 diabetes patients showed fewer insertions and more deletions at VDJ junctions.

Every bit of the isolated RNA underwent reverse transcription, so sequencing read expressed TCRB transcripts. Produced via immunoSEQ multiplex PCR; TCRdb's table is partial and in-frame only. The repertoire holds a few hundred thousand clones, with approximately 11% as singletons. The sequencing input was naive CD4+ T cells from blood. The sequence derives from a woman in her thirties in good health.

CDR3 sequence (DNA): TGTGCCAGCAGGCCAGCGGGAGATAAGGACATTCAGTACTTC. Translation gives CASRPAGDKDIQYF. V is TRBV28 and J is TRBJ2-4, with TRBD2 identical over 8 bases. V trimming: 6 bases; J trimming: 8 bases; junction bases outside the gene matches: 9. CDR1 is MDHEN and CDR2 is SYDVKM in the germline V gene. This CDR3 contains 14 residues.